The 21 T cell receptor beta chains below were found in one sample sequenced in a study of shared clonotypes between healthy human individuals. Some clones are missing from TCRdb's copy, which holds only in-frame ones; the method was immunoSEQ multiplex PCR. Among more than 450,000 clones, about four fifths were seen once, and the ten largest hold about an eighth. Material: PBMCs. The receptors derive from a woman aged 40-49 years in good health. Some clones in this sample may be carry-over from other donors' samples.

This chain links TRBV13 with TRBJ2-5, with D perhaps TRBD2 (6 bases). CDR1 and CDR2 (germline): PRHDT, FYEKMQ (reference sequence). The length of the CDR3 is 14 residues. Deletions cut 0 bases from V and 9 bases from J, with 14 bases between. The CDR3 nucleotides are TGTGCCAGCAGCTTAGGGGGGACTCCCGAGGCCCAGTACTTC. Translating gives CASSLGGTPEAQYF.

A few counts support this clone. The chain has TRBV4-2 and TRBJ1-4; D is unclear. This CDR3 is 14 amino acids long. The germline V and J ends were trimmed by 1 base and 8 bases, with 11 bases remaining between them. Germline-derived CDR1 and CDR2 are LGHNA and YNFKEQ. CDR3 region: CASSQAGLAEKLFF. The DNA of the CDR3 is TGTGCCAGCAGCCAAGCGGGGTTGGCGGAAAAACTGTTTTTT.

In nucleotides, the CDR3 is TGCACCAGCAGCCAACCAACCGGGACTCGACCCTACGAGCAGTACTTC. Encoded protein: CTSSQPTGTRPYEQYF. The chain uses TRBV1 and TRBJ2-7; no DNA check was done on the table's D call, TRBD2. TRBV1 is tagged as a pseudogene. The CDR3 has 16 amino acids.

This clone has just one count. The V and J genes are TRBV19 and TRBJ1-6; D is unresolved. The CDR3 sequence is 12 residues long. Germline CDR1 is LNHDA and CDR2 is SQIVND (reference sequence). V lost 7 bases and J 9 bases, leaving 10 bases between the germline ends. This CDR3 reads CASKGIGSPLHF. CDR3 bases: TGTGCCAGTAAAGGGATAGGTTCACCCCTCCACTTT.

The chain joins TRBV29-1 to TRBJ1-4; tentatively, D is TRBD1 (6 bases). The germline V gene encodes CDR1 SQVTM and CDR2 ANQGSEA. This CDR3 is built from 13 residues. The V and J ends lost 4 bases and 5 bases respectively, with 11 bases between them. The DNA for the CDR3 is TGCAGCGTTGCGGACAGTTTAAATGAAAAACTGTTTTTT. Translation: CSVADSLNEKLFF.

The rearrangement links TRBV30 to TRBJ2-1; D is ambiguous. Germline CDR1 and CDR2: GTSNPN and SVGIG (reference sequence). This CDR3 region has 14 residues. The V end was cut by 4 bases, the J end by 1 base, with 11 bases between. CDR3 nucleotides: TGTGCCTGGAACGGTGTGAGTTCCTACAATGAGCAGTTCTTC. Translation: CAWNGVSSYNEQFF. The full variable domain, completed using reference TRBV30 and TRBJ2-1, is SQTIHQWPATLVQPVGSPLSLECTVEGTSNPNLYWYRQAAGRGLQLLFYSVGIGQISSEVPQNLSASRPQDRQFILSSKKLLLSDSGFYLCAWNGVSSYNEQFFGPGTRLTVL.

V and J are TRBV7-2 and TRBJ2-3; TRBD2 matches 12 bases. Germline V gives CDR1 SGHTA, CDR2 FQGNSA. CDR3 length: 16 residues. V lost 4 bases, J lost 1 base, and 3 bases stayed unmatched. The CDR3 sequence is CASSSRLAGGTDTQYF. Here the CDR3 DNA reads TGTGCCAGCAGCTCCCGACTAGCGGGAGGCACAGATACGCAGTATTTT.

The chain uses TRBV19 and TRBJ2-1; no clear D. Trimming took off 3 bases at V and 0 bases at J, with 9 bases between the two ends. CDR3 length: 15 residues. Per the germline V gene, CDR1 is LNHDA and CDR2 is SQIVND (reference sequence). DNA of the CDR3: TGTGCCAGTAGTATGCGCCCTAACTCCTACAATGAGCAGTTCTTC. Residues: CASSMRPNSYNEQFF.

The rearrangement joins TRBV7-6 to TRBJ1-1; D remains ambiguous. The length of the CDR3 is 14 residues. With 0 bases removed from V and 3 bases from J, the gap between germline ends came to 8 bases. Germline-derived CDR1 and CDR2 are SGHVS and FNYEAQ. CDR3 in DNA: TGTGCCAGCAGCTTAGCGAGGTCAGACACTGAAGCTTTCTTT. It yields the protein CASSLARSDTEAFF.

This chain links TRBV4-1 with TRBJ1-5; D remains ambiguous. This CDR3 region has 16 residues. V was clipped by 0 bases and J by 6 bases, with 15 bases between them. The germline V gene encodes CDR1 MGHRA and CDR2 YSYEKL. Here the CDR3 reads CASSQEGSALGQPQHF. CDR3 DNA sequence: TGCGCCAGCAGCCAAGAGGGAAGCGCCCTGGGTCAGCCCCAGCATTTT.

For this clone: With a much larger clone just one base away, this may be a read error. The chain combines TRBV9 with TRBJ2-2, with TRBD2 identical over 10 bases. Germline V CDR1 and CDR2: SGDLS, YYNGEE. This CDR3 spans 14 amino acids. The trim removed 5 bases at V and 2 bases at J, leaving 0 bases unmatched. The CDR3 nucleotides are TGTGCCAGCAGACTAGCGGGAAACACCGGGGAGCTGTTTTTT. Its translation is CASRLAGNTGELFF.

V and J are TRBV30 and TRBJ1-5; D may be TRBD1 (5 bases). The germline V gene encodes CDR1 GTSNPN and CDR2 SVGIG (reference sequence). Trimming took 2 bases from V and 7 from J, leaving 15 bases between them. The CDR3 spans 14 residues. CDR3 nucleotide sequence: TGTGCCTGGAGTAGGGGCGGAGGGAACCAGCCCCAGCATTTT. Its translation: CAWSRGGGNQPQHF.

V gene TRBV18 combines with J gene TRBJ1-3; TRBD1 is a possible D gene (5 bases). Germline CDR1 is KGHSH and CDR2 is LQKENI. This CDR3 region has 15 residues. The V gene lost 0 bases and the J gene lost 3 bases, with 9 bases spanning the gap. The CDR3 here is CASSPPAGFGNTIYF. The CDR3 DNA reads TGTGCCAGCTCACCACCGGCAGGGTTTGGAAACACCATATATTTT. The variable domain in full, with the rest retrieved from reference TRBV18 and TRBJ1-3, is NAGVMQNPRHLVRRRGQEARLRCSPMKGHSHVYWYRQLPEEGLKFMVYLQKENIIDESGMPKERFSAEFPKEGPSILRIQQVVRGDSAAYFCASSPPAGFGNTIYFGEGSWLTVV.

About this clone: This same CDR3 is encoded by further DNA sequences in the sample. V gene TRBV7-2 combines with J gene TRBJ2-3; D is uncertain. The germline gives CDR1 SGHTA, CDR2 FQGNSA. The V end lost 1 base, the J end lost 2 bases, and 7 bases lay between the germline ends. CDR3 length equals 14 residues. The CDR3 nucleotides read TGTGCCAGCAGCTTAGGAGTTTCCACAGATACGCAGTATTTT. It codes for CASSLGVSTDTQYF. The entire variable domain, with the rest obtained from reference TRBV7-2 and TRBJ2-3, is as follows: GAGVSQSPSNKVTEKGKDVELRCDPISGHTALYWYRQSLGQGLEFLIYFQGNSAPDKSGLPSDRFSAERTGGSVSTLTIQRTQQEDSAVYLCASSLGVSTDTQYFGPGTRLTVL.

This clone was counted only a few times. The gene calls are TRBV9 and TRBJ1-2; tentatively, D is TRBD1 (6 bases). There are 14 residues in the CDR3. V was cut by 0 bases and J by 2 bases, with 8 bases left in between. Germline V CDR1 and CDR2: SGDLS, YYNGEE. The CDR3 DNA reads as TGTGCCAGCAGCGTAGGAGACAGGAACTATGGCTACACCTTC. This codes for CASSVGDRNYGYTF.

CDR3: CAWSEAGGSYNEQFF. For the CDR3, the DNA is TGTGCCTGGAGTGAGGCGGGGGGTTCCTACAATGAGCAGTTCTTC. The chain is built from TRBV30 and TRBJ2-1; 8 bases line up with TRBD2. The CDR3 has 15 amino acids. Germline V gene sequence: CDR1 GTSNPN, CDR2 SVGIG (reference sequence). The ends lost 1 base at V and 1 base at J; junction bases unmatched: 3.

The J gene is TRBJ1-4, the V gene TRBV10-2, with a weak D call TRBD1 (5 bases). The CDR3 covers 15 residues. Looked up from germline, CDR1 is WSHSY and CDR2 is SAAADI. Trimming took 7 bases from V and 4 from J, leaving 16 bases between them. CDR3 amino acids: CASTPRWDLNEKLFF. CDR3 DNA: TGCGCCAGCACCCCCCGGTGGGACCTTAATGAAAAACTGTTTTTT.

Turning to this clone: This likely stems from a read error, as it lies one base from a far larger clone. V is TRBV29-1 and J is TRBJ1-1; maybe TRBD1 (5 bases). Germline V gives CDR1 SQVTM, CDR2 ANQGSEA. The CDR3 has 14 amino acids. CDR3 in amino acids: CSVLGWGSDTEVFF. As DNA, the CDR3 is TGCAGCGTCCTCGGGTGGGGGTCGGACACTGAAGTTTTCTTT.

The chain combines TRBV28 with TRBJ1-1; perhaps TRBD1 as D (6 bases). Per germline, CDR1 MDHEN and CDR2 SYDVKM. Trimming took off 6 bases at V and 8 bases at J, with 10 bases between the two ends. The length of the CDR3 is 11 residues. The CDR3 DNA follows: TGTGCCAGCAGGGATCAGGGGGAAGCTTTCTTT. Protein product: CASRDQGEAFF.

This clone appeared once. The CDR3 sequence: CAIRPRGLAATGELFF. CDR3 bases: TGTGCCATCCGACCCAGGGGGCTAGCGGCCACCGGGGAGCTGTTTTTT. V is TRBV10-3 and J is TRBJ2-2, with D maybe TRBD1 (8 bases). V gave up 8 bases and J gave up 4 bases, with 20 bases separating them. Germline CDR1 ENHRY, CDR2 SYGVKD. The CDR3 runs to 16 residues.

The CDR3 loop is CASARLAGRKNEQFF. The DNA of the CDR3 is TGTGCCAGCGCCCGCCTAGCGGGGAGGAAAAATGAGCAGTTCTTC. The J gene is TRBJ2-1, the V gene TRBV27, with TRBD2 matching 9 bases. The V gene's germline CDR1 is MNHEY and CDR2 SMNVEV (reference sequence). The CDR3 covers 15 residues. The V and J ends lost 8 bases and 7 bases, in that order; junction bases with no gene match: 12.